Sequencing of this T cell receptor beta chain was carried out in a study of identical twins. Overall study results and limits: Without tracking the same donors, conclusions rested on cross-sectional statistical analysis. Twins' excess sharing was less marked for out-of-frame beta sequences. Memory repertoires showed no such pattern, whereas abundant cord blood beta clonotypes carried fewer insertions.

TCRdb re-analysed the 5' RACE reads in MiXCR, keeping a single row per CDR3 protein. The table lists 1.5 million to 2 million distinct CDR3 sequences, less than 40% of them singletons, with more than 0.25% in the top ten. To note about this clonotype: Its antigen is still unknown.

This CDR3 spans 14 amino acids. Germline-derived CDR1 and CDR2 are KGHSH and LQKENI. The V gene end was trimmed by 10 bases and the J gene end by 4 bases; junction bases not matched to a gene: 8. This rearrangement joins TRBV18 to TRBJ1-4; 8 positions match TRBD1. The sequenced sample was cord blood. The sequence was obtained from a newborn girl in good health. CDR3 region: CAISQDRVNEKLFF. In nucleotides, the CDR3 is TGTGCCATCTCTCAGGACAGGGTTAATGAAAAACTGTTTTTT.